These 22 T cell receptor beta chains originate from one sample sequenced in a study of blood T cell repertoires in COVID-19. Assay: immunoSEQ multiplex PCR; the TCRdb copy retains only in-frame clones and omits some. The table includes roughly 250,000 clones, 65% to 85% detected once. The source material was peripheral blood. These receptors came from a person aged 70 to 85 with COVID-19, enrolled during active disease.

The chain couples TRBV5-6 to TRBJ2-1, with 7 positions matching TRBD2. V was clipped by 2 bases and J by 7 bases; unmatched bases: 15. The germline CDR1 and CDR2 sequences are SGHDT and YYEEEE. This CDR3 region has 17 residues. CDR3 in DNA: TGTGCCAGCAGCTTCTTAGCGGGTGTGCTCTACCAAAATGAGCAGTTCTTC. This sequence encodes CASSFLAGVLYQNEQFF.

V usage is TRBV3-1 (or the pseudogene TRBV3-2) and J usage is TRBJ1-2, with a tentative D call TRBD1 (5 bases). V gave up 2 bases and J gave up 8 bases, with 9 bases separating them. Germline-derived CDR1 and CDR2 are LGHDT and YNNKEL (reference sequence). There are 12 residues in the CDR3. This CDR3 reads CASSQRGLGYTF. The CDR3 DNA sequence: TGTGCCAGCAGCCAACGGGGGTTGGGCTACACCTTC.

The chain has TRBV7-3 and TRBJ1-3; tentative D call: TRBD1 (6 bases). CDR1 SGHTA and CDR2 FQGTGA come from the germline V gene. Trimming removed 5 bases at V and 0 bases at J, with 8 bases between. This CDR3 contains 14 residues. The CDR3 is CASSLGGSGNTIYF. CDR3 in DNA: TGTGCCAGCAGCCTAGGGGGCTCTGGAAACACCATATATTTT. Looking up the rest from reference TRBV7-3 and TRBJ1-3 gives the full variable domain: GAGVSQTPSNKVTEKGKYVELRCDPISGHTALYWYRQSLGQGPEFLIYFQGTGAADDSGLPNDRFFAVRPEGSVSTLKIQRTERGDSAVYLCASSLGGSGNTIYFGEGSWLTVV.

The chain combines TRBV18 with TRBJ1-4; D is perhaps TRBD1 (5 bases). CDR3 length equals 16 residues. The V end lost 0 bases, the J end lost 4 bases, and 12 bases lay between the germline ends. CDR1 is KGHSH and CDR2 is LQKENI in the germline V gene. The CDR3 spells CASSPPFGGHNEKLFF. Here the CDR3 DNA reads TGTGCCAGCTCACCACCCTTTGGCGGACATAATGAAAAACTGTTTTTT.

The CDR3 reads CSVGEARHNGYTF. The CDR3 DNA reads TGCAGCGTTGGCGAGGCAAGGCACAATGGCTACACCTTC. This rearrangement joins TRBV29-1 to TRBJ1-2, with D unresolved. CDR3 length: 13 amino acids. The germline V gene has CDR1 SQVTM and CDR2 ANQGSEA. Trimming shortened V by 4 bases and J by 6 bases, and 15 bases separated the two germline ends.

This clone appeared a single time. The chain recombines TRBV13 with TRBJ2-3; D is possibly TRBD2 (5 bases). Germline lookup yields CDR1 PRHDT and CDR2 FYEKMQ (reference sequence). The CDR3 is 15 residues long. V lost 5 bases and J 2 bases, leaving 14 bases between the germline ends. The CDR3 sequence is CASSPTGISTDTQYF. CDR3 DNA sequence: TGTGCCAGCAGCCCCACCGGGATCTCCACAGATACGCAGTATTTT. The full variable domain, in which reference TRBV13 and TRBJ2-3 provide the parts outside the CDR3, is AAGVIQSPRHLIKEKRETATLKCYPIPRHDTVYWYQQGPGQDPQFLISFYEKMQSDKGSIPDRFSAQQFSDYHSELNMSSLELGDSALYFCASSPTGISTDTQYFGPGTRLTVL.

This chain links TRBV5-1 with TRBJ1-6; no definite D call. Germline CDR1 and CDR2: SGHRS and YFSETQ. V lost 5 bases and J 9 bases, leaving 24 bases between the germline ends. CDR3 length: 17 residues. The CDR3 DNA sequence: TGCGCCAGCAGACCGGCCGCAGCTCGATCGGGGAGTTCACCCCTCCACTTT. This codes for CASRPAAARSGSSPLHF.

The gene calls are TRBV27 and TRBJ1-1, with D unclear. Germline V gives CDR1 MNHEY, CDR2 SMNVEV (reference sequence). CDR3 length: 13 residues. The ends were cut back, 5 bases at V and 4 bases at J, with 11 bases in the middle. CDR3 sequence (DNA): TGTGCCAGCAGTACCCGGGCGGGCACTGAAGCTTTCTTT. Residues: CASSTRAGTEAFF.

Turning to this clone: The sample contains more than one DNA sequence encoding this CDR3. The rearrangement joins TRBV7-2 to TRBJ1-6; perhaps TRBD1 as D (5 bases). The V and J ends lost 3 bases and 7 bases respectively, with 7 bases between them. The CDR3 extends over 13 amino acids. Looked up from germline, CDR1 is SGHTA and CDR2 is FQGNSA. The CDR3 is CASSLGGNSPLHF. In DNA form, the CDR3 reads TGTGCCAGCAGCTTGGGGGGAAATTCACCCCTCCACTTT.

The CDR3 DNA follows: TGTGCCAGCAGTACTCCTCAGGGGTTAGGGGCCGAGCAGTACTTC. This translates into CASSTPQGLGAEQYF. V usage is TRBV6-2 or TRBV6-3 and J usage is TRBJ2-7, with D perhaps matching TRBD1 (6 bases). Trimming left V 5 bases short and J 6 bases short, with 20 bases between. There are 15 residues in the CDR3. In germline, CDR1 is MNHEY, CDR2 SVGEGT.

The CDR3, as DNA: TGCAGCGTTGAGGGGGGGGAGACAAATGAAAAACTGTTTTTT. Translated, it gives CSVEGGETNEKLFF. The chain has TRBV29-1 and TRBJ1-4; D is possibly TRBD1 (5 bases). Trimming cost V 3 bases and J 5 bases, with 13 bases left between them. The CDR3 is made up of 14 amino acids. Per the germline V gene, CDR1 is SQVTM and CDR2 is ANQGSEA.

V and J are TRBV11-3 and TRBJ1-1; possibly TRBD1 for D (6 bases). The V gene lost 5 bases and the J gene lost 6 bases, with 25 bases spanning the gap. Germline-derived CDR1 and CDR2 are SGHNT and YENEEA. The CDR3 totals 17 residues. This CDR3 is CASSPRVAGKGVAEAFF. The DNA for the CDR3 is TGTGCCAGCAGCCCCCGGGTGGCAGGGAAGGGGGTCGCTGAAGCTTTCTTT.

The V call is TRBV5-1, the J call TRBJ1-5; tentative D call: TRBD1 (6 bases). The germline gives CDR1 SGHRS, CDR2 YFSETQ. The CDR3 sequence is 15 residues long. V was trimmed by 4 bases and J by 3 bases, leaving 14 bases between them. CDR3 sequence reads: CASSRTAGDNQPQHF. DNA for the CDR3: TGCGCCAGCAGCCGAACGGCAGGGGACAATCAGCCCCAGCATTTT.

The chain carries TRBV6-5 and TRBJ1-2, with D tentatively TRBD1 (6 bases). Germline assignment: CDR1 MNHEY and CDR2 SVGAGI. The CDR3 loop spans 15 amino acids. V was pared by 8 bases and J by 4 bases, with 20 bases between. CDR3 amino acids: CASSRTGLVVYGYTF. In DNA, the CDR3 is TGTGCCAGCTCCCGCACAGGGCTCGTGGTCTATGGCTACACCTTC.

The chain combines TRBV5-1 with TRBJ2-1, with 12 positions matching TRBD2. The length of the CDR3 is 14 residues. The germline V gene encodes CDR1 SGHRS and CDR2 YFSETQ. The V gene end was trimmed by 2 bases and the J gene end by 8 bases; junction bases not matched to a gene: 2. The DNA of the CDR3 is TGCGCCAGCAGCTTCGGACTAGCGGGGCATGAGCAGTTCTTC. Amino acids: CASSFGLAGHEQFF.

The CDR3 spells CASSLLGGAPGEQYF. The CDR3 nucleotides are TGTGCCAGCAGCTTACTCGGGGGGGCCCCGGGCGAGCAGTACTTC. The J gene is TRBJ2-7, the V gene TRBV5-4; the match to TRBD2 covers 8 bases. The length of the CDR3 is 15 residues. In germline, CDR1 is SGHNT, CDR2 YYREEE (reference sequence). V trimming: 2 bases; J trimming: 6 bases; junction bases outside the gene matches: 10.

The chain has TRBV6-5 and TRBJ1-1; 8 positions match TRBD1. CDR3 length: 14 residues. Looked up from germline, CDR1 is MNHEY and CDR2 is SVGAGI. After removal of 2 bases from V and 3 bases from J, the junction contained 2 bases not matched to a gene. CDR3 loop: CASSYRQGHTEAFF. The CDR3 region has the DNA TGTGCCAGCAGTTACCGACAGGGGCACACTGAAGCTTTCTTT.

The genes are TRBV7-2 and TRBJ1-3; 8 positions agree with TRBD1. Germline V gene data show CDR1 as SGHTA and CDR2 as FQGNSA. The CDR3 is made up of 18 amino acids. V shed 5 bases, J shed 0 bases, and the junction held 12 bases outside the gene matches. CDR3 sequence reads: CASSPQVTGGGSGNTIYF. In DNA form, the CDR3 reads TGTGCCAGCAGCCCCCAGGTTACAGGGGGGGGCTCTGGAAACACCATATATTTT.

This chain joins TRBV3-1 (or the pseudogene TRBV3-2) and TRBJ2-5; D not certain. The CDR3 spans 14 residues. Looked up from germline, CDR1 is LGHDT and CDR2 is YNNKEL (reference sequence). With 0 bases removed from V and 5 bases from J, the gap between germline ends came to 10 bases. The CDR3 region has the DNA TGTGCCAGCAGCCAAGATCCGCGGCGGGAGACCCAGTACTTC. Its protein is CASSQDPRRETQYF.

CDR3 region: CASWDRGLYGYTF. In DNA form, the CDR3 reads TGTGCCAGCTGGGACAGGGGGCTCTATGGCTACACCTTC. The chain joins TRBV6-5 to TRBJ1-2; 12 bases fit TRBD1. The junction had 2 bases not matched to a gene; V was cut back by 8 bases and J by 4 bases. Germline V gene data show CDR1 as MNHEY and CDR2 as SVGAGI. The CDR3 extends over 13 amino acids.

The J gene is TRBJ1-4, the V gene TRBV6-6, with D perhaps TRBD1 (6 bases). This CDR3 contains 15 residues. V lost 5 bases and J 8 bases, leaving 18 bases between the germline ends. From germline, CDR1 is MNHNY and CDR2 SVGAGI (reference sequence). CDR3 sequence (DNA): TGTGCCAGCAGTCACCTAAACAGGGTACACGAAAAACTGTTTTTT. Amino acid sequence: CASSHLNRVHEKLFF.

Only one count was recorded for this clone. The chain recombines TRBV19 with TRBJ1-2; 8 nucleotides line up with TRBD1. Germline V CDR1 and CDR2: LNHDA, SQIVND (reference sequence). The CDR3 loop spans 13 amino acids. DNA of the CDR3: TGTGCTAGTCTGGGACAGGCCTTCTATGGCTACACCTTC. Translation: CASLGQAFYGYTF.